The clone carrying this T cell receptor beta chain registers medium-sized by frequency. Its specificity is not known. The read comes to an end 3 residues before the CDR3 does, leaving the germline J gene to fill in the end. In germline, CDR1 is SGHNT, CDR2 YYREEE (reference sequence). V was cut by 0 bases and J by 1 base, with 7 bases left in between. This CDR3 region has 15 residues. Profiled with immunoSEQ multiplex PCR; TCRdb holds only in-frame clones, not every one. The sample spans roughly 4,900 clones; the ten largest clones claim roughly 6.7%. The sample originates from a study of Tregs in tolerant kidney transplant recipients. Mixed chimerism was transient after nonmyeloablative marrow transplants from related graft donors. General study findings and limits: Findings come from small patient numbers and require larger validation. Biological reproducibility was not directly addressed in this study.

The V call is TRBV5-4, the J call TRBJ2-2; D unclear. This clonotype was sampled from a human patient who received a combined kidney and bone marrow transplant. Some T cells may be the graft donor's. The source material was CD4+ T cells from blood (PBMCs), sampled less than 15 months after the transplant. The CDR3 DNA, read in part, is TGTGCCAGCAGCTTGGCGTCGTGGAACACCGGGGAG. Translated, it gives CASSLASWNTGE. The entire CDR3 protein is CASSLASWNTGELFF.